This TCR beta chain emerged from a study of neurological immune-mediated disorders. TCRdb processed the 5' RACE reads anew with MiXCR; each CDR3 protein has one entry. This table holds roughly 46,000 distinct CDR3 sequences, under 2% found once. From 2 million PBMCs stored at -80 C, the unsorted libraries were generated. This clonotype was observed many times. CDR1 and CDR2 (germline): SGHTA, FQGNSA. V was trimmed by 5 bases and J by 7 bases, leaving 18 bases between them. The CDR3 consists of 15 residues. The sample comprised PBMCs. This receptor was taken from a woman between 35 and 50 years old with multiple sclerosis. This rearrangement joins TRBV7-2 to TRBJ2-4, with TRBD2 as a possible D gene (5 bases). CDR3 in DNA: TGTGCCAGCAGCCTAGACGTGAGGGAATGGAACATTCAGTACTTC. It encodes CASSLDVREWNIQYF.